One T cell receptor beta chain is described in this entry. What this receptor recognizes is not known. Qualities for individual bases were not recorded, and no much larger clone is one base off. From cysteine to phenylalanine, the CDR3 is 17 amino acids long. Only the CDR3 part of the read is kept: 51 bases, read in frame from the first base. Sequences LGHNA (CDR1) and YNFKEQ (CDR2) are obtained from the germline V gene. V is cut by 2 bases and J by 5 bases, and the space between the germline ends is 19 bases. These data come from a study of T cell changes during pregnancy in multiple sclerosis (dated by TCRdb to the late 2010s). Looking at the study overall: Changes in the T cell repertoire over the course of pregnancy were examined in this study in women with multiple sclerosis.

Receptor amplification or capture employed the immunoSEQ multiplex PCR assay. Drawn from immuneACCESS, this table holds only the in-frame rearrangements with V and J called that TCRdb kept. Clones are partly lost; checked studies trace under half to an unresolved V gene and leave the rest unexplained. The sample table shows tens of thousands of clones, and roughly 88% are seen once. The ten top clones hold over 7.5% of the sample. This TCR came from a female donor in good health, enrolled as a control in a pregnancy study. The material was peripheral blood, obtained after pregnancy. This chain is built from TRBV4-2 and TRBJ2-1, with the identity of the D gene unclear. The CDR3 in this case is CASSQFPSGALDNEQFF. The DNA sequence is given as TGTGCCAGCAGCCAATTCCCCAGTGGAGCTCTGGACAATGAGCAGTTCTTC.